One and the same sample provided the 15 T cell receptor beta chains below, sequenced in a study of blood T cells in healthy people across ages. The authors ran a second PCR of about 6 to 11 cycles using a sample-barcoded 5' primer and a J-beta primer mix. TCRdb passed the 5' RACE reads through MiXCR, listing each CDR3 protein once. The sample includes approximately 400,000 distinct CDR3 sequences, roughly half of them seen just once. Specimen: blood. These receptors were taken from a man aged 60-69 years in good health.

This clonotype was seen only once. This rearrangement joins TRBV27 to TRBJ2-1; 9 nucleotides line up with TRBD2. This CDR3 has 15 amino acids. CDR1 is MNHEY, CDR2 SMNVEV, per germline (reference sequence). V was clipped by 5 bases and J by 4 bases; unmatched bases: 6. CDR3 bases: TGTGCCAGCAGTGATGGACTAGCGACATACAATGAGCAGTTCTTC. This gives the protein CASSDGLATYNEQFF.

J is TRBJ2-7 and V is TRBV7-2; no reliable D call. Germline lookup yields CDR1 SGHTA and CDR2 FQGNSA. Trimming left V 4 bases short and J 2 bases short, with 12 bases between. The CDR3 consists of 14 residues. The CDR3 DNA reads TGTGCCAGCAGCTCCCACCGGCCTACCTACGAGCAGTACTTC. Protein product: CASSSHRPTYEQYF.

The rearrangement links TRBV27 to TRBJ2-5; the match to TRBD1 covers 9 bases. After removal of 4 bases from V and 5 bases from J, the junction contained 8 bases not matched to a gene. The V gene's germline CDR1 is MNHEY and CDR2 SMNVEV (reference sequence). CDR3 length equals 15 residues. The CDR3 spells CASSSTGTGRETQYF. The CDR3 nucleotides read TGTGCCAGCAGTTCTACCGGGACAGGGAGGGAGACCCAGTACTTC.

This sequence joins TRBV24-1 and TRBJ2-1; weak D call: TRBD2 (7 bases). Germline loops: CDR1 KGHDR, CDR2 SFDVKD. The CDR3 totals 16 residues. The V end was cut by 3 bases, the J end by 10 bases, with 21 bases between. CDR3 loop: CATSDPLGGPGGEQFF. The CDR3 DNA follows: TGTGCCACCAGTGATCCCCTCGGGGGGCCGGGCGGGGAGCAGTTCTTC.

The chain employs TRBV21-1 and TRBJ2-3; the table's D call of TRBD2 was not tested on the DNA. TRBV21-1 is designated a pseudogene. This CDR3 spans 17 amino acids. The CDR3 coding sequence is TGTGCCAGCAGCAAAGAACCGGGACTAGCGGGTCAAAATACGCAGTATTTT. It is translated as CASSKEPGLAGQNTQYF.

The chain recombines TRBV20-1 with TRBJ2-1; the D gene is possibly TRBD2 (5 bases). Germline lookup yields CDR1 DFQATT and CDR2 SNEGSKA (reference sequence). Trimming shortened V by 0 bases and J by 3 bases, and 9 bases separated the two germline ends. The CDR3 loop spans 14 amino acids. CDR3 region: CSARDRLIYNEQFF. In DNA form, the CDR3 reads TGCAGTGCTAGAGATCGACTAATCTACAATGAGCAGTTCTTC.

The V and J genes are TRBV5-1 and TRBJ2-3; D tentatively reads TRBD1 or TRBD2 (5 bases each). Between the trimmed V and J ends, which lost 0 bases and 5 bases, there was a span of 13 bases. Germline V gene data show CDR1 as SGHRS and CDR2 as YFSETQ. There are 15 residues in the CDR3. CDR3 bases: TGCGCCAGCAGCTTGGGGGAGTGGGGCGGAGATACGCAGTATTTT. It codes for CASSLGEWGGDTQYF.

The chain links TRBV7-2 to TRBJ2-5; 11 nucleotides match TRBD2. Trimming at V came to 1 base and at J to 1 base, leaving 2 bases not matched to a gene. Germline V gene lookup returns CDR1 SGHTA and CDR2 FQGNSA. This CDR3 comprises 16 residues. The CDR3 reads CASSLDSGRAQETQYF. DNA of the CDR3: TGTGCCAGCAGCTTAGATAGCGGGAGGGCCCAAGAGACCCAGTACTTC.

The chain has TRBV5-1 and TRBJ2-2; TRBD1 is a possible D gene (6 bases). From germline, CDR1 is SGHRS and CDR2 YFSETQ. Trimming left V 0 bases short and J 1 base short, with 13 bases between. This CDR3 contains 17 residues. The CDR3 nucleotides are TGCGCCAGCAGCTTGGGGCACCGGGACAAGAACACCGGGGAGCTGTTTTTT. This encodes CASSLGHRDKNTGELFF. The variable domain in full, completed from reference TRBV5-1 and TRBJ2-2, reads KAGVTQTPRYLIKTRGQQVTLSCSPISGHRSVSWYQQTPGQGLQFLFEYFSETQRNKGNFPGRFSGRQFSNSRSEMNVSTLELGDSALYLCASSLGHRDKNTGELFFGEGSRLTVL.

Note on this clonotype: This may be a read error: a much more frequent sequence differs by one nucleotide. This rearrangement joins TRBV20-1 to TRBJ2-3, with D uncertain. V lost 2 bases, J lost 4 bases, and 16 bases lay in between. This CDR3 contains 15 residues. CDR1 and CDR2 (germline): DFQATT, SNEGSKA (reference sequence). CDR3 region: CSARRYQAAPDTQYF. The DNA of the CDR3 is TGCAGTGCTAGAAGGTATCAGGCTGCCCCAGATACGCAGTATTTT.

V is TRBV2 and J is TRBJ2-5; 8 bases agree with TRBD2. Losses at the gene ends were 5 bases for V and 11 bases for J; bases not matched to a gene: 13. CDR3 length: 14 amino acids. Germline V CDR1 and CDR2: SNHLY, FYNNEI. The CDR3, as DNA: TGTGCCAGCAGTCTCGGACTAGCATCGAATGAGCAGTACTTC. Amino acids: CASSLGLASNEQYF.

This clonotype was detected ten times or more. The chain employs TRBV7-2 and TRBJ1-2; D may be TRBD1 (6 bases). Trimming left V 1 base short and J 4 bases short, with 10 bases between. This CDR3 has 14 amino acids. Germline V gene sequence: CDR1 SGHTA, CDR2 FQGNSA. CDR3 sequence (DNA): TGTGCCAGCAGCTTAGGGACAGCATCCTATGGCTACACCTTC. It codes for CASSLGTASYGYTF.

This clonotype was observed a few times. The chain carries TRBV20-1 and TRBJ1-4; tentative D call: TRBD1 (6 bases). Germline V lookup: CDR1 DFQATT, CDR2 SNEGSKA (reference sequence). V was clipped by 3 bases and J by 6 bases, with 17 bases between them. This CDR3 has 15 amino acids. CDR3 DNA sequence: TGCAGTGCTAGGGGGGCAGGGACGGTGGATGAAAAACTGTTTTTT. This encodes CSARGAGTVDEKLFF.

This chain uses TRBV6-2 or TRBV6-3 with TRBJ2-3, with TRBD1 matching 9 bases. This CDR3 spans 17 amino acids. Germline-derived CDR1 and CDR2 are MNHEY and SVGEGT. Germline trimming cut 0 bases from V and 2 bases from J; bases unmatched to any gene: 6. In DNA, the CDR3 is TGTGCCAGCAGTTACTCGAGGCGGACAGGGGCCACAGATACGCAGTATTTT. Amino acid sequence: CASSYSRRTGATDTQYF.

The chain couples TRBV4-2 to TRBJ2-5; 8 positions match TRBD2. The CDR3 spans 19 residues. Germline CDR1 reads LGHNA; CDR2 reads YNFKEQ. After removal of 1 base from V and 5 bases from J, the junction contained 18 bases not matched to a gene. The chain's CDR3 is CASSQAGSGAGASSETQYF. CDR3 bases: TGTGCCAGCAGCCAAGCCGGGTCGGGAGCGGGGGCCTCCAGCGAGACCCAGTACTTC.